The present T cell receptor beta chain was sequenced within a study of healthy donors' naive CD4 and CD8 T cells. Study context: Donors, half of them female, were 20-25, 40-50 or 60-70 years old. A new alpha primer set targeted every functional IMGT alpha variant.

Starting from 500 ng of total RNA, TCR libraries were made with linear amplification. TCRdb passed the reads through MiXCR, listing each CDR3 protein once. The table lists around 200,000 distinct CDR3 sequences, around three quarters of them singletons. This clonotype was counted between two and nine times. Its cognate antigen is unknown. Study outcomes and limitations: Bias from naive T cell homeostatic proliferation was not addressed. CDR3 charge plus V and J genes appeared to account for around an eighth of CD4/CD8 variance.

CDR1 and CDR2 from the germline V gene are SQVTM and ANQGSEA. The ends lost 4 bases at V and 8 bases at J; junction bases unmatched: 7. This CDR3 has 13 residues. The sample was naive CD4+ and CD8+ T cells sorted from blood, pooled from several donors. This receptor was obtained from a pool of human donors in good health; the sample pools cells from several healthy donors. V is TRBV29-1 and J is TRBJ1-2; 10 nucleotides match TRBD1. The CDR3 loop is CSVGQGAAGGYTF. As DNA, the CDR3 is TGCAGCGTTGGACAGGGGGCAGCGGGGGGCTACACCTTC.